This T cell receptor beta chain comes out of a study of cytomegalovirus exposure and HLA in healthy donors. The study ran its PCR with 60 Vbeta and 13 Jbeta primers. Sequenced by immunoSEQ multiplex PCR; TCRdb stores in-frame clones only, minus some. Of roughly 170,000 clones listed, around 80% are singletons. Whole-study results and caveats: A few CMV-associated chains proved CMV antigen-specific in vitro. Investigators reported 150 to 200 TCR beta chains as tied to cytomegalovirus.

The V segment lost 4 bases and the J segment 2 bases; nucleotides outside the gene matches: 6. Germline CDR1 is MNHNS and CDR2 is SASEGT. This CDR3 has 16 residues. Remarks on this clone: Its antigen is still unknown.

The source is a man aged 25 to 40 in good health and CMV-seropositive. The V and J genes are TRBV6-1 and TRBJ2-7; 12 bases agree with TRBD2. The sample taken for sequencing was PBMCs. CDR3 region: CASSVTSGSGTYEQYF. CDR3 coding DNA: TGTGCCAGCAGTGTGACTAGCGGGAGTGGGACCTACGAGCAGTACTTC.